Following are 19 T cell receptor beta chains from one sample sequenced in a study of cytomegalovirus exposure and HLA in healthy donors (dated by TCRdb to about 2017). Library method: the immunoSEQ multiplex PCR assay. The multiplex PCR relied on a mix of 60 forward primers for TCR Vbeta segments and 13 reverse primers for TCR Jbeta segments. What TCRdb holds here is the immuneACCESS table cut down to in-frame rearrangements. Part of the clones is not present; checked against another copy, under half of the missing clones reflect an unresolved V gene, and the others are unexplained. Present in this sample are around 150,000 clones, about 81% of which were seen just once. The leading ten clones occupy 0.9% to 1% of the sample. Sequencing was performed on PBMCs. Every receptor here comes from a girl aged 2-10 years in good health and CMV-seropositive.

The rearrangement joins TRBV11-2 to TRBJ2-5; D might be TRBD1 (6 bases). Trimming took 0 bases from V and 1 from J, leaving 9 bases between them. The CDR3 contains 15 residues. Germline V CDR1 and CDR2: SGHAT, FQNNGV. CDR3 nucleotide sequence: TGTGCCAGCAGCTTAGATTGGACAGTCCAAGAGACCCAGTACTTC. Amino acids: CASSLDWTVQETQYF.

This clone was observed a handful of times. The genes are TRBV15 and TRBJ1-1; D might be TRBD1 (6 bases). CDR1 LNHNV and CDR2 YYDKDF come from the germline V gene (reference sequence). V was clipped by 0 bases and J by 3 bases, with 14 bases between them. CDR3 length: 16 residues. CDR3 loop: CATSRDSTTGYTEAFF. CDR3 sequence (DNA): TGTGCCACCAGCAGAGATTCAACAACAGGGTACACTGAAGCTTTCTTT.

In this sample, this clone turned up a few times. This chain joins TRBV27 and TRBJ2-6; TRBD2 is a possible D gene (6 bases). The V end was cut by 1 base, the J end by 0 bases, with 16 bases between. Germline V lookup: CDR1 MNHEY, CDR2 SMNVEV (reference sequence). The CDR3 is 19 residues long. CDR3 bases: TGTGCCAGCAGTTTATTAGGCGGGACCAAACTCTCTGGGGCCAACGTCCTGACTTTC. Amino acid sequence: CASSLLGGTKLSGANVLTF.

This clone was detected once. The V call is TRBV28, the J call TRBJ1-3; D is perhaps TRBD1 (6 bases). CDR1 is MDHEN, CDR2 SYDVKM, per germline. V lost 6 bases and J 4 bases, leaving 19 bases between the germline ends. This CDR3 is built from 16 residues. The CDR3 DNA reads TGTGCCAGCAGCTACGCTTTCGGGGGGCTGGGAAACACCATATATTTT. Encoded protein: CASSYAFGGLGNTIYF.

The J gene is TRBJ2-3, the V gene TRBV14; TRBD1 agrees at 11 bases. Germline assignment: CDR1 SGHDN and CDR2 FVKESK. The CDR3 has 15 residues. J was trimmed by 5 bases and V by 1 base; bases with no gene match: 2. The CDR3 region has the DNA TGTGCCAGCAGCCAAGTGGGGACAGGGGGAGATACGCAGTATTTT. It encodes CASSQVGTGGDTQYF.

This chain uses TRBV7-9 with TRBJ1-4; D remains unclear. This CDR3 comprises 15 residues. The germline V gene has CDR1 SEHNR and CDR2 FQNEAQ (reference sequence). V was shortened by 5 bases and J by 8 bases, with 18 bases between the two germline ends. The CDR3 reads CASSALRELEEKLFF. In DNA, the CDR3 is TGTGCCAGCAGCGCCTTACGGGAACTGGAGGAAAAACTGTTTTTT.

Here the CDR3 reads CASSTASGINEKLFF. In DNA form, the CDR3 reads TGTGCCAGCAGCACAGCTTCGGGGATTAATGAAAAACTGTTTTTT. The rearrangement links TRBV21-1 to TRBJ1-4. TRBV21-1 is a documented pseudogene. This CDR3 has 15 amino acids.

The chain employs TRBV6-5 and TRBJ2-3; possibly TRBD2 for D (6 bases). Germline CDR1 reads MNHEY; CDR2 reads SVGAGI. The CDR3 totals 13 residues. V shed 5 bases and J shed 3 bases, with 9 bases lying between them. The CDR3 is CASSPRGTDTQYF. The DNA for the CDR3 is TGTGCCAGCAGTCCTCGGGGGACAGATACGCAGTATTTT.

This sequence joins TRBV4-2 and TRBJ2-3; 8 nucleotides agree with TRBD2. CDR1 is LGHNA, CDR2 YNFKEQ, per germline. The V segment lost 1 base and the J segment 2 bases; nucleotides outside the gene matches: 11. The CDR3 contains 18 residues. The CDR3 here is CASSQGPRPSGHTDTQYF. DNA of the CDR3: TGTGCCAGCAGCCAAGGGCCCCGCCCTAGCGGGCACACAGATACGCAGTATTTT.

The chain carries TRBV27 and TRBJ1-2; 7 nucleotides match TRBD1. CDR3 length: 17 residues. V was pared by 3 bases and J by 4 bases, with 14 bases of the junction left unmatched. Per the germline V gene, CDR1 is MNHEY and CDR2 is SMNVEV (reference sequence). As DNA, the CDR3 is TGTGCCAGCAGTTTTTTGCACCGTGGACAGGAGAGCTATGGCTACACCTTC. Its translation is CASSFLHRGQESYGYTF.

A few counts support this clone. V usage is TRBV6-5 and J usage is TRBJ1-2; 7 bases match TRBD1. The J segment lost 6 bases and the V segment lost 5 bases, leaving 12 bases of the junction unmatched. CDR1 is MNHEY, CDR2 SVGAGI, per germline. CDR3 length: 15 residues. The CDR3 reads CASSAGVGGRDGYTF. The DNA for the CDR3 is TGTGCCAGCAGTGCCGGGGTAGGGGGCAGGGATGGCTACACCTTC.

The chain has TRBV30 and TRBJ2-1; 11 bases agree with TRBD2. The trim removed 4 bases at V and 7 bases at J, leaving 3 bases unmatched. Germline V gene lookup returns CDR1 GTSNPN and CDR2 SVGIG (reference sequence). The CDR3 contains 13 residues. CDR3 coding DNA: TGTGCCTGGAAGACTAGCGGGAATAATGAGCAGTTCTTC. As protein: CAWKTSGNNEQFF.

The chain carries TRBV7-8 and TRBJ2-7; 10 nucleotides match TRBD2. Looked up from germline, CDR1 is SGHVS and CDR2 is FQNEAQ. The CDR3 contains 16 residues. Trimming at V came to 2 bases and at J to 0 bases, leaving 4 bases not matched to a gene. CDR3 nucleotide sequence: TGTGCCAGCAGCTTACGCCTAGCGGGAGTCTCCTACGAGCAGTACTTC. Translated: CASSLRLAGVSYEQYF.

As DNA, the CDR3 is TGTGCCAGCAGCGACGCGACTAGCGGGAGGGGGCCAGATACGCAGTATTTT. It yields the protein CASSDATSGRGPDTQYF. This sequence joins TRBV28 and TRBJ2-3, with 14 bases aligning to TRBD2. There are 17 residues in the CDR3. CDR1 is MDHEN and CDR2 is SYDVKM in the germline V gene. The junction had 9 bases not matched to a gene; V was cut back by 6 bases and J by 4 bases. The full variable domain, with the rest looked up from reference TRBV28 and TRBJ2-3, is DVKVTQSSRYLVKRTGEKVFLECVQDMDHENMFWYRQDPGLGLRLIYFSYDVKMKEKGDIPEGYSVSREKKERFSLILESASTNQTSMYLCASSDATSGRGPDTQYFGPGTRLTVL.

CDR3 bases: TGTGCCTTGGGCCCCTATAATTCACCCCTCCACTTT. It yields the protein CALGPYNSPLHF. The chain couples TRBV30 to TRBJ1-6; D ambiguous. Germline V gene data show CDR1 as GTSNPN and CDR2 as SVGIG (reference sequence). V gave up 7 bases and J gave up 2 bases, with 6 bases separating them. This CDR3 region has 12 residues. The variable domain in full, completed from reference TRBV30 and TRBJ1-6, reads SQTIHQWPATLVQPVGSPLSLECTVEGTSNPNLYWYRQAAGRGLQLLFYSVGIGQISSEVPQNLSASRPQDRQFILSSKKLLLSDSGFYLCALGPYNSPLHFGNGTRLTVT.

This chain joins TRBV4-1 and TRBJ2-1; 9 bases are a match to TRBD1. The CDR3 contains 14 residues. V was pared by 4 bases and J by 9 bases, with 7 bases of the junction left unmatched. Germline CDR1 MGHRA, CDR2 YSYEKL. CDR3 in amino acids: CASSPKGQGGEQFF. CDR3 nucleotides: TGCGCCAGCAGCCCTAAGGGACAGGGAGGTGAGCAGTTCTTC.

The chain employs TRBV7-3 and TRBJ1-5, with 7 positions matching TRBD1. The length of the CDR3 is 17 residues. The J segment lost 3 bases and the V segment lost 5 bases, leaving 13 bases of the junction unmatched. Germline V gene data show CDR1 as SGHTA and CDR2 as FQGTGA. The CDR3 DNA reads TGTGCCAGCAGCCCTATTTTTCCAGGGGGATACAATCAGCCCCAGCATTTT. Protein: CASSPIFPGGYNQPQHF.

The V and J genes are TRBV5-1 and TRBJ2-1, with 12 bases lining up with TRBD2. The germline gives CDR1 SGHRS, CDR2 YFSETQ. Trimming took 7 bases from V and 2 from J; bases not matched to a gene: 4. The CDR3 runs to 15 residues. The CDR3 is CASSGLAGTYNEQFF. The DNA of the CDR3 is TGCGCCAGCTCCGGACTAGCGGGAACCTACAATGAGCAGTTCTTC.

The chain joins TRBV30 to TRBJ2-2, with 12 bases that match TRBD2. Germline loops: CDR1 GTSNPN, CDR2 SVGIG (reference sequence). This CDR3 has 17 residues. Losses at the gene ends were 4 bases for V and 7 bases for J; bases not matched to a gene: 13. CDR3 bases: TGTGCCTGGAATAAGAGACTAGCGGGAGAAAGAGTCGGGGAGCTGTTTTTT. Its translation: CAWNKRLAGERVGELFF.